The entry below describes one T cell receptor beta chain. Its antigen is not identified. The data are from a study of OX40 agonist ivuxolimab in advanced cancers. Findings and limits, study-wide: More expanded clones were found, on average, in CD8+ than in CD4+ T cells.

Assay used: immunoSEQ multiplex PCR; TCRdb lists only in-frame clones, some missing. The table records more than 65,000 clones, more than 70% of them present only once. The cohort excluded patients with autoimmune disease history or systemic immunosuppression. Drawing of blood for sampling happened at baseline, at cycle 4 day 1, and at cycle 7 day 1. Germline assignment: CDR1 SGHTA and CDR2 FQGNSA. J gave up 8 bases and V 5 bases, and 8 bases lay outside the gene matches. CDR3 size: 14 residues. The material was CD4+ or CD8+ T cells sorted from blood, obtained in a trial of the OX40 agonist ivuxolimab. The origin of this receptor is an adult with an advanced solid tumor such as melanoma, head and neck, liver or kidney cancer. The chain joins TRBV7-2 to TRBJ1-4; 7 bases are a match to TRBD1. DNA of the CDR3: TGTGCCAGCAGCCCCCAGGGGGGACAGGAAAAACTGTTTTTT. This sequence encodes CASSPQGGQEKLFF.